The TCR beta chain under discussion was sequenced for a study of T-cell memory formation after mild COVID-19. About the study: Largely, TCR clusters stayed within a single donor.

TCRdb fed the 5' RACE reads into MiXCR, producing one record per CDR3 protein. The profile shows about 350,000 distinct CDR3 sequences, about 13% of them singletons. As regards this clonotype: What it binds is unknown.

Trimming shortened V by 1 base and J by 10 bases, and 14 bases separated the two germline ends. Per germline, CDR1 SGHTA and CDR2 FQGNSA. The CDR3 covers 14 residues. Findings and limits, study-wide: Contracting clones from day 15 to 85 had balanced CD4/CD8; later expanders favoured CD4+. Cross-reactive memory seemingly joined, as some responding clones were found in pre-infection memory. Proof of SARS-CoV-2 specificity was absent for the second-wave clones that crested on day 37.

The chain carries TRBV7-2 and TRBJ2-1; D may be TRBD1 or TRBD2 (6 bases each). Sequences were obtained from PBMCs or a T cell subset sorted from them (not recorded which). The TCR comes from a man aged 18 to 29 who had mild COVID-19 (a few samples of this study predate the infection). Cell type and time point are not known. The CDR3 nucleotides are TGTGCCAGCAGCTTAGGAAATTCGGGGGCCGAGCAGTTCTTC. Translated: CASSLGNSGAEQFF.